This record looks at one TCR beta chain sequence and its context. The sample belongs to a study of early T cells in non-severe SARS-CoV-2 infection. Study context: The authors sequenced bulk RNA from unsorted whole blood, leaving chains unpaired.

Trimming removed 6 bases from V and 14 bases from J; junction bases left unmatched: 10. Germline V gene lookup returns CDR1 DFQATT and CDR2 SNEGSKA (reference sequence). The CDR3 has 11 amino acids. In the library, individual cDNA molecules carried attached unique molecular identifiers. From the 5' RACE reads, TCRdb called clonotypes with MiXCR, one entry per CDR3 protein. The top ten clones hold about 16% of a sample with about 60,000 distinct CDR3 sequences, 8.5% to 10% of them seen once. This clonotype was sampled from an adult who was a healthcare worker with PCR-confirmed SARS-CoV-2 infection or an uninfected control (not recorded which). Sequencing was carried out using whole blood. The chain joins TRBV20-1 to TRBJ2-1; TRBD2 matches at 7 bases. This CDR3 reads CSAPRGVFEFF. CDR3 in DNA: TGCAGTGCCCCCCGGGGGGTTTTCGAGTTCTTC.